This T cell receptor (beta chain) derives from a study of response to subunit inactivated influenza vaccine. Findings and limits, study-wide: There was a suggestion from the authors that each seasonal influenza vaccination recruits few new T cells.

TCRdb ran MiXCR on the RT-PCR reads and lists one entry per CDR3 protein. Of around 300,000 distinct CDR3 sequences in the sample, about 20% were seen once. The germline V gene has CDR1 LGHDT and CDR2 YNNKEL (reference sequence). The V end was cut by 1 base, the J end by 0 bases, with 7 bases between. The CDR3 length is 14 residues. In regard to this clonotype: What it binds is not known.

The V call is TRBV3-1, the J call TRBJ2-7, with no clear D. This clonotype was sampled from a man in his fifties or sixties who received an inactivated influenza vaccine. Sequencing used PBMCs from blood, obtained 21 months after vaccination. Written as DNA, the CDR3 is TGTGCCAGCAGCCAAGGCCTGACCTCCTACGAGCAGTACTTC. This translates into CASSQGLTSYEQYF.